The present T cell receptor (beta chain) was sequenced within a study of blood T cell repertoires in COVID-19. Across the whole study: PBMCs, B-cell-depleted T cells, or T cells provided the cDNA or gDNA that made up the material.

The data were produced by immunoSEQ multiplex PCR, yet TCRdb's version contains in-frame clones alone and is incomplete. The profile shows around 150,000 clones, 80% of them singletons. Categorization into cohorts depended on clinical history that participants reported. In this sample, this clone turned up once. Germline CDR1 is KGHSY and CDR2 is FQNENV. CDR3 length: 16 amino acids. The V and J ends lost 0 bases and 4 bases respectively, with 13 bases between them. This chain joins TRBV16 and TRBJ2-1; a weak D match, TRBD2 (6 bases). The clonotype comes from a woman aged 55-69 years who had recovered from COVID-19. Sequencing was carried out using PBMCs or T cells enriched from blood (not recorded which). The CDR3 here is CASSQSGLLTYNEQFF. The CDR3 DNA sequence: TGTGCCAGCAGCCAATCGGGACTTCTAACTTACAATGAGCAGTTCTTC.